What follows are 23 T cell receptor beta chains derived from one specimen sequenced in a study of cytomegalovirus exposure and HLA in healthy donors. In the PCR, 60 Vbeta and 13 Jbeta primers were used. TCRdb keeps only in-frame clones here, not all; method: immunoSEQ multiplex PCR. The table lists 150,000 to 180,000 clones, under 85% of them singletons. Sequencing used PBMCs. These receptors originate from a man between 18 and 35 years old in good health and CMV-seronegative.

The V gene is TRBV5-1, the J gene TRBJ2-3; 12 bases map to TRBD2. Germline V gene sequence: CDR1 SGHRS, CDR2 YFSETQ. The CDR3 covers 15 residues. Losses at the gene ends were 2 bases for V and 4 bases for J; bases not matched to a gene: 2. CDR3 loop: CASSLPSGGADTQYF. The CDR3 nucleotides are TGCGCCAGCAGCTTACCTAGCGGGGGGGCAGATACGCAGTATTTT.

The CDR3 sequence is CASSLSGLEGETQYF. CDR3 bases: TGTGCCAGCAGTTTATCCGGCCTGGAGGGAGAGACCCAGTACTTC. This chain uses TRBV27 with TRBJ2-5; D perhaps matches TRBD2 (6 bases). This CDR3 comprises 15 residues. CDR1 is MNHEY and CDR2 is SMNVEV in the germline V gene (reference sequence). Trimming took 0 bases from V and 4 from J, leaving 12 bases between them.

The gene calls are TRBV6-5 and TRBJ1-3; D is undetermined. Germline V gene data show CDR1 as MNHEY and CDR2 as SVGAGI. CDR3 length: 15 residues. The V end lost 7 bases, the J end lost 0 bases, and 13 bases lay between the germline ends. The CDR3 DNA follows: TGTGCCAGCACTTCCGACTTAGGCTCTGGAAACACCATATATTTT. Protein: CASTSDLGSGNTIYF.

This clone was counted only a few times. V and J are TRBV5-1 and TRBJ2-1, with 13 bases that match TRBD2. V shed 2 bases, J shed 8 bases, and the junction held 4 bases outside the gene matches. The CDR3 is 15 amino acids. Germline V lookup: CDR1 SGHRS, CDR2 YFSETQ. The CDR3 bases are TGCGCCAGCAGCTTTAGGACTAGCGGGGGCGATGAGCAGTTCTTC. Its translation: CASSFRTSGGDEQFF.

The chain has TRBV13 and TRBJ1-3; 8 positions match TRBD1. V was pared by 6 bases and J by 7 bases, with 17 bases of the junction left unmatched. Germline V CDR1 and CDR2: PRHDT, FYEKMQ (reference sequence). The CDR3 is 17 amino acids. The CDR3 here is CASSLNPGTGRSNTIYF. Written as DNA, the CDR3 is TGTGCCAGCAGTCTCAACCCCGGGACAGGTCGTAGTAACACCATATATTTT.

V gene TRBV7-2 combines with J gene TRBJ1-5; 7 nucleotides align to TRBD1. Germline V gives CDR1 SGHTA, CDR2 FQGNSA. The CDR3 is 15 residues long. V lost 5 bases and J lost 0; bases outside the gene matches: 4. CDR3 nucleotide sequence: TGTGCCAGCAGCACCTACAGGGGTAGCAATCAGCCCCAGCATTTT. Protein product: CASSTYRGSNQPQHF.

The chain employs TRBV4-1 and TRBJ2-7, with D possibly TRBD1 on 5 matching bases. Trimming stripped 1 base from V and 0 bases from J, with 7 bases between. The CDR3 is made up of 14 amino acids. The germline gives CDR1 MGHRA, CDR2 YSYEKL. The CDR3: CASSQAQASYEQYF. The CDR3 DNA reads TGCGCCAGCAGCCAAGCACAGGCCTCCTACGAGCAGTACTTC.

This chain uses TRBV7-6 with TRBJ1-2; possibly TRBD1 for D (6 bases). Germline V gene data show CDR1 as SGHVS and CDR2 as FNYEAQ. The length of the CDR3 is 18 residues. Trimming cost V 0 bases and J 4 bases, with 21 bases left between them. CDR3 sequence reads: CASSLAPDGGRSAYGYTF. In DNA form, the CDR3 reads TGTGCCAGCAGCTTAGCACCTGACGGGGGGCGGTCGGCCTATGGCTACACCTTC.

The gene calls are TRBV5-8 and TRBJ1-1; no clear D gene. Per the germline V gene, CDR1 is SGHTS and CDR2 is YDEGEE. The CDR3 covers 13 residues. Trimming stripped 3 bases from V and 5 bases from J, with 11 bases between. CDR3 amino acids: CASSWVGETEAFF. Written as DNA, the CDR3 is TGTGCCAGCAGCTGGGTGGGCGAGACTGAAGCTTTCTTT.

The chain recombines TRBV4-2 with TRBJ2-1, with 12 nucleotides matching TRBD2. With 0 bases clipped from V and 5 bases from J, the junction kept 14 bases outside the gene matches. The germline gives CDR1 LGHNA, CDR2 YNFKEQ. This CDR3 is 20 amino acids long. Here the CDR3 DNA reads TGTGCCAGCAGCCAAGATCAACCAGTACTAGCGGGGGGCCGCCACAATGAGCAGTTCTTC. Amino acids: CASSQDQPVLAGGRHNEQFF.

This clone was observed a single time. The chain links TRBV18 to TRBJ2-1, with no clear D. V was clipped by 4 bases and J by 0 bases, with 7 bases between them. Germline values: CDR1 KGHSH, CDR2 LQKENI. The CDR3 is 14 residues long. The CDR3 spells CASSQAGSYNEQFF. The CDR3 DNA reads TGTGCCAGCTCACAGGCAGGCTCCTACAATGAGCAGTTCTTC.

This sequence joins TRBV2 and TRBJ1-6, with D unclear. This CDR3 is built from 11 residues. The V gene's germline CDR1 is SNHLY and CDR2 FYNNEI. With 8 bases removed from V and 7 bases from J, the gap between germline ends came to 6 bases. The CDR3 protein is CASAGNSPLHF. The CDR3 nucleotides are TGTGCCAGCGCAGGAAATTCACCCCTCCACTTT.

This sequence joins TRBV14 and TRBJ2-5; tentative D call: TRBD2 (5 bases). The V end lost 5 bases, the J end lost 2 bases, and 12 bases lay between the germline ends. Germline V CDR1 and CDR2: SGHDN, FVKESK. The CDR3 is 14 residues long. This CDR3 is CASSSRDPQETQYF. CDR3 DNA sequence: TGTGCCAGCAGCTCCCGGGATCCACAAGAGACCCAGTACTTC.

V gene TRBV18 combines with J gene TRBJ1-1; D ambiguous. V gave up 3 bases and J gave up 2 bases, with 10 bases separating them. CDR1 is KGHSH and CDR2 is LQKENI in the germline V gene. The CDR3 is made up of 14 amino acids. CDR3 region: CASSPGRLNTEAFF. Written as DNA, the CDR3 is TGTGCCAGCTCACCGGGCCGATTAAACACTGAAGCTTTCTTT.

This clone was recorded a few times. The V and J genes are TRBV2 and TRBJ1-6; tentative D call: TRBD1 (6 bases). Trimming shortened V by 6 bases and J by 14 bases, and 17 bases separated the two germline ends. Germline assignment: CDR1 SNHLY and CDR2 FYNNEI. This CDR3 has 13 amino acids. The CDR3 DNA reads as TGTGCCAGCAGACAGGGACCGATTAGGGCCCTCCACTTT. Protein: CASRQGPIRALHF.

This clone showed up just a few times. The chain has TRBV11-2 and TRBJ1-6; TRBD1 matches at 7 bases. Germline-derived CDR1 and CDR2 are SGHAT and FQNNGV. This CDR3 comprises 15 residues. Trimming at V came to 5 bases and at J to 3 bases, leaving 4 bases not matched to a gene. CDR3 region: CASSAGTVYNSPLHF. For the CDR3, the DNA is TGTGCCAGCAGCGCCGGGACAGTCTATAATTCACCCCTCCACTTT.

This clone was seen a few times. The chain combines TRBV7-2 with TRBJ2-1; D is undetermined. This CDR3 is 15 amino acids long. V was clipped by 2 bases and J by 7 bases, with 15 bases between them. The germline CDR1 and CDR2 sequences are SGHTA and FQGNSA. CDR3: CASSLRLVGRNEQFF. In DNA form, the CDR3 reads TGTGCCAGCAGCTTAAGGCTAGTTGGCCGGAATGAGCAGTTCTTC.

The chain carries TRBV15 and TRBJ1-6, with unresolved D. Deletions cut 1 base from V and 3 bases from J, with 16 bases between. CDR3 length: 18 amino acids. Germline V gene data show CDR1 as LNHNV and CDR2 as YYDKDF (reference sequence). The DNA of the CDR3 is TGTGCCACCAGCAGAGTCGGACTTGAGTTCCACTATAATTCACCCCTCCACTTT. This translates into CATSRVGLEFHYNSPLHF.

The rearrangement joins TRBV16 to TRBJ2-2; 7 positions match TRBD2. Per germline, CDR1 KGHSY and CDR2 FQNENV. Trimming cost V 4 bases and J 5 bases; bases outside gene matches: 13. CDR3 length equals 17 residues. The CDR3 coding sequence is TGTGCCAGCAGCCTACTTCTCAGCGGGGATGGAACCGGGGAGCTGTTTTTT. Residues: CASSLLLSGDGTGELFF.

A few counts support this clone. V and J are TRBV25-1 and TRBJ1-1, with a weak D call TRBD1 (6 bases). Germline-derived CDR1 and CDR2 are MGHDK and SYGVNS. CDR3 length: 13 amino acids. V lost 8 bases and J 0 bases, leaving 10 bases between the germline ends. CDR3 in amino acids: CASEQGLNTEAFF. DNA for the CDR3: TGTGCCAGCGAACAGGGATTGAACACTGAAGCTTTCTTT.

This chain uses TRBV5-1 with TRBJ2-3; D is ambiguous. From germline, CDR1 is SGHRS and CDR2 YFSETQ. Trimming took off 1 base at V and 1 base at J, with 7 bases between the two ends. This CDR3 contains 14 residues. CDR3 sequence: CASSLYIGTDTQYF. The DNA for the CDR3 is TGCGCCAGCAGCTTGTATATAGGCACAGATACGCAGTATTTT.

The chain carries TRBV11-2 and TRBJ2-3; the match to TRBD2 covers 9 bases. Trimming took 1 base from V and 2 from J; bases not matched to a gene: 10. The CDR3 consists of 18 residues. Looked up from germline, CDR1 is SGHAT and CDR2 is FQNNGV. CDR3 coding DNA: TGTGCCAGCAGCTTAGGAAGGGGAGCGGGGGGTAACACAGATACGCAGTATTTT. It encodes CASSLGRGAGGNTDTQYF.

The chain employs TRBV7-2 and TRBJ2-7, with 11 bases aligning to TRBD2. Germline values: CDR1 SGHTA, CDR2 FQGNSA. The ends lost 3 bases at V and 1 base at J; junction bases unmatched: 5. The CDR3 length is 16 residues. The CDR3 loop is CASSFSGLAVSYEQYF. The CDR3 coding sequence is TGTGCCAGCAGCTTTTCGGGACTAGCGGTTTCCTACGAGCAGTACTTC.